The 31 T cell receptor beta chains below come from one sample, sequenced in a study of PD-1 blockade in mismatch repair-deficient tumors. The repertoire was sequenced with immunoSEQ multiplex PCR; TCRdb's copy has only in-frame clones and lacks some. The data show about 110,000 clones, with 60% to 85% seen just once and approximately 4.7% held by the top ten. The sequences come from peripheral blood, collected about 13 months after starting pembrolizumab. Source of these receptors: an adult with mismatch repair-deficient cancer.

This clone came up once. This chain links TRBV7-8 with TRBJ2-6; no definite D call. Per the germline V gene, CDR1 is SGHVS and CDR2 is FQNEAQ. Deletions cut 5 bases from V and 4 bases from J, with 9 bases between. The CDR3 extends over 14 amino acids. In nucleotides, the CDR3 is TGTGCCAGCAGCCCGACCTACGGGGCCAACGTCCTGACTTTC. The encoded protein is CASSPTYGANVLTF. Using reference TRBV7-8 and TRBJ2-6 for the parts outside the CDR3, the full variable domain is GAGVSQSPRYKVAKRGQDVALRCDPISGHVSLFWYQQALGQGPEFLTYFQNEAQLDKSGLPSDRFFAERPEGSVSTLKIQRTQQEDSAVYLCASSPTYGANVLTFGAGSRLTVL.

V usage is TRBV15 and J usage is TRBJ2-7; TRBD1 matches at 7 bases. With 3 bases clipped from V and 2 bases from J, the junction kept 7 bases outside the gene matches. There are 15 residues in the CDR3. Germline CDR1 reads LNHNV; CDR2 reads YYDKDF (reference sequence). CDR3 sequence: CATSRYGTAAYEQYF. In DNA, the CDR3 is TGTGCCACCAGCAGGTACGGGACAGCTGCCTACGAGCAGTACTTC.

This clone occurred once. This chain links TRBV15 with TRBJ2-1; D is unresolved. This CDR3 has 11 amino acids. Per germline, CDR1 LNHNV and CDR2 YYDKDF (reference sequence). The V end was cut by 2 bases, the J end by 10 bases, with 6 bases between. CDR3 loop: CATSRSEEQFF. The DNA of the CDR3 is TGTGCCACCAGCAGATCGGAAGAGCAGTTCTTC.

CDR3 in DNA: TGTGCCAGCAGTGAAGTTCGGACTATTAACTATGGCTACACCTTC. This encodes CASSEVRTINYGYTF. The chain uses TRBV2 and TRBJ1-2; D is unresolved. Germline V CDR1 and CDR2: SNHLY, FYNNEI. The CDR3 is 15 amino acids. The V end was cut by 1 base, the J end by 1 base, with 10 bases between.

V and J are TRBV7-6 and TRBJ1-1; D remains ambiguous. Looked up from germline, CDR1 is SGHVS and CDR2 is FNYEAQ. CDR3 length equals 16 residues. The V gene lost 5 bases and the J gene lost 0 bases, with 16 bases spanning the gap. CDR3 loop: CASSRSPGYMNTEAFF. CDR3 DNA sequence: TGTGCCAGCAGCCGCTCCCCGGGTTACATGAACACTGAAGCTTTCTTT. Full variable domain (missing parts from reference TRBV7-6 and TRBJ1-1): GAGVSQSPRYKVTKRGQDVALRCDPISGHVSLYWYRQALGQGPEFLTYFNYEAQQDKSGLPNDRFSAERPEGSISTLTIQRTEQRDSAMYRCASSRSPGYMNTEAFFGQGTRLTVV.

The CDR3 sequence: CASSLRGDTQYF. The CDR3 region has the DNA TGCGCCAGCAGCTTGCGGGGGGATACGCAGTATTTT. This sequence joins TRBV5-1 and TRBJ2-3, with a weak D call TRBD2 (6 bases). The CDR3 is 12 amino acids. The ends were cut back, 1 base at V and 6 bases at J, with 6 bases in the middle. CDR1 and CDR2 (germline): SGHRS, YFSETQ. The variable domain in full, with the rest retrieved from reference TRBV5-1 and TRBJ2-3, is KAGVTQTPRYLIKTRGQQVTLSCSPISGHRSVSWYQQTPGQGLQFLFEYFSETQRNKGNFPGRFSGRQFSNSRSEMNVSTLELGDSALYLCASSLRGDTQYFGPGTRLTVL.

CDR3 region: CASSLGQGFYGYTF. CDR3 nucleotide sequence: TGCGCCAGCAGCTTGGGACAGGGTTTCTATGGCTACACCTTC. V usage is TRBV5-1 and J usage is TRBJ1-2, with TRBD1 matching over 7 bases. Germline values: CDR1 SGHRS, CDR2 YFSETQ. This CDR3 region has 14 residues. Trimming took 0 bases from V and 4 from J; bases not matched to a gene: 3.

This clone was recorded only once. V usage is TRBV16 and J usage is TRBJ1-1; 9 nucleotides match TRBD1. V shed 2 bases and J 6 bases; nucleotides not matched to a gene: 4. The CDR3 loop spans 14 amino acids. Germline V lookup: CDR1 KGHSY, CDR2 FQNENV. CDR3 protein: CASSQGQGWSEAFF. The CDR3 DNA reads TGTGCCAGCAGCCAAGGACAGGGGTGGTCTGAAGCTTTCTTT. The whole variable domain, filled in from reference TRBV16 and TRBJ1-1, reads GEEVAQTPKHLVRGEGQKAKLYCAPIKGHSYVFWYQQVLKNEFKFLISFQNENVFDETGMPKERFSAKCLPNSPCSLEIQATKLEDSAVYFCASSQGQGWSEAFFGQGTRLTVV.

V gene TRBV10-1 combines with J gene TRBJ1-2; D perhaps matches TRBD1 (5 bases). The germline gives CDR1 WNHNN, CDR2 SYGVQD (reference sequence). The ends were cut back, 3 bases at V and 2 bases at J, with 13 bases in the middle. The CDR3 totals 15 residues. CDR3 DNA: TGCGCCAGCAGTGACCTTAATAGGGGCAACTATGGCTACACCTTC. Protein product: CASSDLNRGNYGYTF.

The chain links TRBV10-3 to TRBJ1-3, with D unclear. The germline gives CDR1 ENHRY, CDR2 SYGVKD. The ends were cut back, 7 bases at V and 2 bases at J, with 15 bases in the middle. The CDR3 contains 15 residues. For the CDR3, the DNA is TGTGCCATCAAGTCTGCGTCAGTGGCTGGAAACACCATATATTTT. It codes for CAIKSASVAGNTIYF.

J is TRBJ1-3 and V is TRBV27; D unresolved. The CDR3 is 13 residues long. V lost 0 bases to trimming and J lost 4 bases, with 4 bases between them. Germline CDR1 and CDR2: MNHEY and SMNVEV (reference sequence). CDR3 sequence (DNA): TGTGCCAGCAGTTTATCTACCGGAAACACCATATATTTT. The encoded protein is CASSLSTGNTIYF.

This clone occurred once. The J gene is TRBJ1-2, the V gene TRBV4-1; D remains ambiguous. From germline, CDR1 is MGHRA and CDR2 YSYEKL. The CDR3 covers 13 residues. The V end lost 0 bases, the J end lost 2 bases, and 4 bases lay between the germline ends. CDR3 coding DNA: TGCGCCAGCAGCCAAGACAGCAACTATGGCTACACCTTC. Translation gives CASSQDSNYGYTF.

This CDR3 is CAISDELGRAGANVLTF. The CDR3 DNA is TGTGCCATCAGTGATGAGCTCGGGAGGGCTGGGGCCAACGTCCTGACTTTC. This sequence joins TRBV10-3 and TRBJ2-6, with TRBD2 identical over 8 bases. The CDR3 consists of 17 residues. Germline CDR1 ENHRY, CDR2 SYGVKD. V dropped 3 bases and J dropped 2; count of bases not matched to a gene: 6.

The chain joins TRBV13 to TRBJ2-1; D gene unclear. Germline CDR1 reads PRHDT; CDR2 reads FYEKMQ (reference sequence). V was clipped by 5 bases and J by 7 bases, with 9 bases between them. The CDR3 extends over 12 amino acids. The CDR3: CASSLSGNEQFF. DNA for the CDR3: TGTGCCAGCAGCCTGAGTGGGAATGAGCAGTTCTTC.

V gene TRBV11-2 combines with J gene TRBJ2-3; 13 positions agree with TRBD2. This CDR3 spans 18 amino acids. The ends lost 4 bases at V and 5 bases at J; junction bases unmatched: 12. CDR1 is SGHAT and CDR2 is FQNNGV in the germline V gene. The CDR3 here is CASSSRLAGGGWGDTQYF. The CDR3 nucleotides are TGTGCCAGCAGCTCCCGACTAGCGGGGGGCGGATGGGGAGATACGCAGTATTTT.

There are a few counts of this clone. This CDR3 reads CASSPFPGQGVRDIQYF. As DNA, the CDR3 is TGTGCCAGTTCTCCTTTTCCGGGACAGGGAGTTCGGGACATTCAGTACTTC. The gene calls are TRBV19 and TRBJ2-4; 9 bases are shared with TRBD1. The V segment lost 8 bases and the J segment 8 bases; nucleotides outside the gene matches: 19. The CDR3 is 17 residues long. CDR1 and CDR2 (germline): LNHDA, SQIVND (reference sequence).

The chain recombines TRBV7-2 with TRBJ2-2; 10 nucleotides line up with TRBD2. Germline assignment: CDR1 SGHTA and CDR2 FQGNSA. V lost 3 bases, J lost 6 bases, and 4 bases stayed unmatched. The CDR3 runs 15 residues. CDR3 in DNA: TGTGCCAGCAGCTTTCACCTAGCGGGAGCCGGGGAGCTGTTTTTT. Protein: CASSFHLAGAGELFF.

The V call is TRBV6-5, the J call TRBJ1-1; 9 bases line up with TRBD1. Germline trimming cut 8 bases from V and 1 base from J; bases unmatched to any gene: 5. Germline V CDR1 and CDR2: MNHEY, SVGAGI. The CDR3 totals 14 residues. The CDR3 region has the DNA TGTGCCAGCGGAAGACAGGGGGGGAACACTGAAGCTTTCTTT. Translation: CASGRQGGNTEAFF.

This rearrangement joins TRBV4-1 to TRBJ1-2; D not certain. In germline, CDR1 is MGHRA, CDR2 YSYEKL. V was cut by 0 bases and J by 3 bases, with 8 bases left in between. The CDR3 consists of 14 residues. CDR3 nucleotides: TGCGCCAGCAGCCAAGATCACCTGGACTATGGCTACACCTTC. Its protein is CASSQDHLDYGYTF.

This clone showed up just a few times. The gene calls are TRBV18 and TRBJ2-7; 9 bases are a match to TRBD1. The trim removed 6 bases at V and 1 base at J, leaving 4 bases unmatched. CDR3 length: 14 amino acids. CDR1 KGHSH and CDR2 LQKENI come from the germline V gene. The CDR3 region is CASSDGQGSYEQYF. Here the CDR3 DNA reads TGTGCCAGCTCGGACGGACAGGGGTCCTACGAGCAGTACTTC. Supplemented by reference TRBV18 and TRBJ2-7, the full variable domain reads NAGVMQNPRHLVRRRGQEARLRCSPMKGHSHVYWYRQLPEEGLKFMVYLQKENIIDESGMPKERFSAEFPKEGPSILRIQQVVRGDSAAYFCASSDGQGSYEQYFGPGTRLTVT.

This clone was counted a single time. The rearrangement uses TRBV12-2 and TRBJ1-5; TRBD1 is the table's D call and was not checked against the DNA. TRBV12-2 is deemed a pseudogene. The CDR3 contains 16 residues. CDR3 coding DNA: TGTGCAAGTCGCTCAACACCGGGACAGGGCTTTCAGCCCCAGCATTTT. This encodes CASRSTPGQGFQPQHF.

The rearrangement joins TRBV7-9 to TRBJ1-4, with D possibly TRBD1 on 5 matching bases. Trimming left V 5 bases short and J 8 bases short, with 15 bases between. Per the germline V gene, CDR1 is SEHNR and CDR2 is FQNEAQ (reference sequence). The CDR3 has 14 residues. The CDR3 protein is CASSVGLAEEKLFF. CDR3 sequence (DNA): TGTGCCAGCAGCGTGGGACTAGCGGAAGAAAAACTGTTTTTT.

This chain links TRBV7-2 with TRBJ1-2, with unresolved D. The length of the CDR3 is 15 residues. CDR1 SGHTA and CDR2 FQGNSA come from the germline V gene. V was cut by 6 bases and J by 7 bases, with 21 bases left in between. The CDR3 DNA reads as TGTGCCAGCAGTCGCCTTTGGGCAGGACGGGCTGGCTACACCTTC. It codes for CASSRLWAGRAGYTF. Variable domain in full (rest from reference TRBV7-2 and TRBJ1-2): GAGVSQSPSNKVTEKGKDVELRCDPISGHTALYWYRQSLGQGLEFLIYFQGNSAPDKSGLPSDRFSAERTGGSVSTLTIQRTQQEDSAVYLCASSRLWAGRAGYTFGSGTRLTVV.

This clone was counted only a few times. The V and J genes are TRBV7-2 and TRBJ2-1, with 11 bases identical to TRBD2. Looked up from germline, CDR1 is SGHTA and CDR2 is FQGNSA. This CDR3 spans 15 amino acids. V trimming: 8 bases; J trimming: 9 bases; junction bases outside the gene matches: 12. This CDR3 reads CASSPGGLAGGEQFF. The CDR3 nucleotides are TGTGCCAGCTCTCCCGGGGGTCTAGCGGGAGGTGAGCAGTTCTTC.

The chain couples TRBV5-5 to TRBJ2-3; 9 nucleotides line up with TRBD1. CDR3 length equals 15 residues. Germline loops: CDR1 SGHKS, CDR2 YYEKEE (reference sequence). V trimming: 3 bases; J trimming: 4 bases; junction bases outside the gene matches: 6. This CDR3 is CASSYTQGAADTQYF. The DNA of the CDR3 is TGTGCCAGCAGCTACACACAGGGGGCTGCAGATACGCAGTATTTT.

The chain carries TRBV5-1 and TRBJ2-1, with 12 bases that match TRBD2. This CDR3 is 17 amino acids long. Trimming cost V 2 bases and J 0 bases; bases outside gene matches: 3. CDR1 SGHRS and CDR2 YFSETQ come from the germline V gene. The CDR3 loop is CASSLMTSGSSYNEQFF. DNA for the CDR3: TGCGCCAGCAGCTTAATGACTAGCGGGAGCTCCTACAATGAGCAGTTCTTC.

CDR3 residues: CASSLRGTANTEAFF. The CDR3 bases are TGTGCCAGCAGCCTGAGGGGGACTGCGAACACTGAAGCTTTCTTT. V gene TRBV5-6 combines with J gene TRBJ1-1; tentatively, D is TRBD1 (6 bases). V dropped 4 bases and J dropped 1 base, with 14 bases sitting between them. Per the germline V gene, CDR1 is SGHDT and CDR2 is YYEEEE. The CDR3 has 15 residues.

DNA for the CDR3: TGTGCCAGCGGGGGGACCTCCACAGATACGCAGTATTTT. Protein: CASGGTSTDTQYF. The V call is TRBV7-3, the J call TRBJ2-3; possibly TRBD2 for D (6 bases). This CDR3 has 13 residues. V shed 8 bases and J shed 2 bases, with 11 bases lying between them. The germline CDR1 and CDR2 sequences are SGHTA and FQGTGA.

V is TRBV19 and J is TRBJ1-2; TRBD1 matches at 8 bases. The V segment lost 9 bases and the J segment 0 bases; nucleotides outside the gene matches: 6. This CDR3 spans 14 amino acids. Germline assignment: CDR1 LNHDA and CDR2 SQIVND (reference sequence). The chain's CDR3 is CASAPGQANYGYTF. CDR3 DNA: TGTGCCAGCGCCCCGGGACAGGCTAACTATGGCTACACCTTC.

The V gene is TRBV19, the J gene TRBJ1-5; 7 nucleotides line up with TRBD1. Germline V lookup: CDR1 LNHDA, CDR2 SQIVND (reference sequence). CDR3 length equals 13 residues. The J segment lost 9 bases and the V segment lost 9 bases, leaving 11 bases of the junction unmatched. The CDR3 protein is CASTDRSVGPQHF. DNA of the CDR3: TGTGCCAGCACGGACAGGTCCGTTGGGCCCCAGCATTTT. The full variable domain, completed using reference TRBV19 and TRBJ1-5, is DGGITQSPKYLFRKEGQNVTLSCEQNLNHDAMYWYRQDPGQGLRLIYYSQIVNDFQKGDIAEGYSVSREKKESFPLTVTSAQKNPTAFYLCASTDRSVGPQHFGDGTRLSIL.

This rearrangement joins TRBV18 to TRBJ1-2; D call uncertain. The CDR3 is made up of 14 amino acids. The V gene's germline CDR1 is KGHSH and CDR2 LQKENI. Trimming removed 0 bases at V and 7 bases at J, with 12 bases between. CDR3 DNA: TGTGCCAGCTCACCACCGGGGTCCGGGAGTGGCTACACCTTC. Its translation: CASSPPGSGSGYTF.